What follows are 24 T cell receptor beta chains derived from one specimen sequenced in a study of T cells after yellow fever vaccination. TCRdb re-called the 5' RACE reads with MiXCR, one entry per CDR3 protein. The sample consists of some 250,000 distinct CDR3 sequences, over 3% of them appearing once. This material consisted of PBMCs, taken 15 days after the yellow fever booster vaccination. All receptors derive from a man in his late teens or twenties who received the YFV17D yellow fever vaccine.

The sample holds many counts of this clonotype. The chain is built from TRBV6-5 and TRBJ2-1; the D gene is possibly TRBD1 (6 bases). The CDR3 runs to 14 residues. Germline assignment: CDR1 MNHEY and CDR2 SVGAGI. V was pared by 2 bases and J by 5 bases, with 10 bases between. The CDR3 is CASSYLQGHNEQFF. CDR3 in DNA: TGTGCCAGCAGTTACCTTCAGGGGCACAATGAGCAGTTCTTC.

In its sample, this clonotype was seen many times. The chain couples TRBV12-3 or TRBV12-4 to TRBJ2-5, with 11 bases that match TRBD2. This CDR3 region has 18 residues. Trimming took 4 bases from V and 0 from J; bases not matched to a gene: 10. The CDR3 coding sequence is TGTGCCAGCAGTTATCCGCTAGCGGGGGGATCCCACCAAGAGACCCAGTACTTC. It translates to CASSYPLAGGSHQETQYF.

This clonotype showed up just a few times. The chain recombines TRBV5-4 with TRBJ2-7, with 7 bases lining up with TRBD1. This CDR3 region has 14 residues. CDR1 SGHNT and CDR2 YYREEE come from the germline V gene (reference sequence). The V segment lost 0 bases and the J segment 2 bases; nucleotides outside the gene matches: 2. The CDR3 sequence: CASSLGDRPYEQYF. CDR3 in DNA: TGTGCCAGCAGCTTGGGGGACAGACCCTACGAGCAGTACTTC. The whole variable domain, filled in from reference TRBV5-4 and TRBJ2-7, reads ETGVTQSPTHLIKTRGQQVTLRCSSQSGHNTVSWYQQALGQGPQFIFQYYREEENGRGNFPPRFSGLQFPNYSSELNVNALELDDSALYLCASSLGDRPYEQYFGPGTRLTVT.

This clonotype has ten or more counts. The chain carries TRBV5-4 and TRBJ2-1; TRBD2 matches at 13 bases. This CDR3 is built from 17 residues. V was pared by 2 bases and J by 2 bases, with 4 bases of the junction left unmatched. Germline V gene lookup returns CDR1 SGHNT and CDR2 YYREEE (reference sequence). The CDR3 loop is CASSLPTSGGAYNEQFF. The CDR3 bases are TGTGCCAGCAGCTTACCTACTAGCGGGGGGGCCTACAATGAGCAGTTCTTC.

In its sample, this clonotype was seen a few times. V gene TRBV2 combines with J gene TRBJ2-7, with D uncertain. Germline V gives CDR1 SNHLY, CDR2 FYNNEI. The CDR3 covers 13 residues. V lost 2 bases, J lost 0 bases, and 5 bases lay in between. CDR3 amino acids: CASSEWTSYEQYV. CDR3 nucleotide sequence: TGTGCCAGCAGTGAATGGACCTCCTACGAGCAGTACGTC.

This clonotype was detected ten times or more. This rearrangement joins TRBV7-2 to TRBJ2-7; 7 bases align to TRBD2. The J segment lost 13 bases and the V segment lost 5 bases, leaving 17 bases of the junction unmatched. The CDR3 sequence is 14 residues long. CDR1 is SGHTA and CDR2 is FQGNSA in the germline V gene. The CDR3 coding sequence is TGTGCCAGCAGCCCCTATATGGAGGCTAGCGGACCTTACTTC. It translates to CASSPYMEASGPYF.

This clonotype has at least ten counts. The chain carries TRBV12-3 or TRBV12-4 and TRBJ2-5, with 7 bases lining up with TRBD2. The CDR3 loop spans 13 amino acids. J lost 2 bases, V lost 9 bases, and 6 bases had no gene match. This CDR3 is CARDGGLQETQYF. The CDR3 DNA follows: TGTGCCAGGGACGGGGGGTTGCAAGAGACCCAGTACTTC.

This clonotype occurred many times. The chain combines TRBV7-8 with TRBJ2-5, with unresolved D. V lost 7 bases to trimming and J lost 1 base, with 7 bases between them. The CDR3 length is 12 residues. CDR1 is SGHVS and CDR2 is FQNEAQ in the germline V gene. This CDR3 reads CASTPSQETQYF. The CDR3 nucleotides are TGTGCCAGCACCCCGAGCCAAGAGACCCAGTACTTC.

This clonotype was counted at least ten times. V gene TRBV5-1 combines with J gene TRBJ1-2, with D possibly TRBD1 on 5 matching bases. CDR3 size: 14 residues. The V gene lost 4 bases and the J gene lost 0 bases, with 10 bases spanning the gap. Germline assignment: CDR1 SGHRS and CDR2 YFSETQ. In DNA, the CDR3 is TGCGCCAGCAGCCGAGGGACGGCTAACTATGGCTACACCTTC. This gives the protein CASSRGTANYGYTF.

This clonotype occurred many times. The chain joins TRBV7-3 to TRBJ1-1; possibly TRBD1 for D (6 bases). CDR3 length: 13 amino acids. V was cut by 2 bases and J by 6 bases, with 10 bases left in between. CDR1 is SGHTA, CDR2 FQGTGA, per germline. The CDR3 bases are TGTGCCAGCAGCTTACTCACAGGGTCTGAAGCTTTCTTT. Encoded protein: CASSLLTGSEAFF.

A few counts support this clonotype. This chain uses TRBV6-4 with TRBJ1-5; D call uncertain. CDR3 length: 17 amino acids. V lost 2 bases to trimming and J lost 3 bases, with 17 bases between them. Germline CDR1 reads MRHNA; CDR2 reads SNTAGT. The CDR3 DNA reads as TGTGCCAGCAGTGACCAACTTGGCGAAGTTCACAATCAGCCCCAGCATTTT. Protein: CASSDQLGEVHNQPQHF.

In this sample, this clonotype turned up many times. The genes are TRBV7-2 and TRBJ2-1, with D tentatively TRBD2 (5 bases). There are 14 residues in the CDR3. The V and J ends lost 8 bases and 5 bases respectively, with 16 bases between them. CDR1 and CDR2 from the germline V gene are SGHTA and FQGNSA. The CDR3 loop is CASASVGVHNEQFF. In nucleotides, the CDR3 is TGTGCCAGCGCCTCTGTCGGGGTACACAATGAGCAGTTCTTC.

This clonotype has ten or more counts. The chain uses TRBV20-1 and TRBJ2-5; D is tentatively TRBD1 or TRBD2 (5 bases each). Germline CDR1 is DFQATT and CDR2 is SNEGSKA (reference sequence). V lost 0 bases and J 4 bases, leaving 15 bases between the germline ends. The CDR3 sequence is 15 residues long. The CDR3 DNA sequence: TGCAGTGCTAGAGAGGGGGTCTGGGATGGAGAGACCCAGTACTTC. It is translated as CSAREGVWDGETQYF.

The gene calls are TRBV20-1 and TRBJ2-1, with 9 bases matching TRBD2. J was trimmed by 10 bases and V by 7 bases; bases with no gene match: 17. The CDR3 contains 15 residues. CDR1 and CDR2 (germline): DFQATT, SNEGSKA (reference sequence). CDR3 nucleotide sequence: TGCAGTGTCCTCCGGGGACTAGCTCTCGAGAGGGAGCAGTTCTTC. As protein: CSVLRGLALEREQFF.

This clonotype has a count of ten or more. The chain is built from TRBV5-4 and TRBJ2-5, with 7 bases lining up with TRBD1. There are 14 residues in the CDR3. Germline V gene data show CDR1 as SGHNT and CDR2 as YYREEE (reference sequence). Trimming took 2 bases from V and 1 from J; bases not matched to a gene: 2. CDR3 coding DNA: TGTGCCAGCAGCTTCCAGGGGGTCCAAGAGACCCAGTACTTC. It specifies CASSFQGVQETQYF.

In its sample, this clonotype was seen many times. The rearrangement links TRBV7-9 to TRBJ2-6; D may be TRBD1 (6 bases). The germline V gene encodes CDR1 SEHNR and CDR2 FQNEAQ (reference sequence). Trimming pared 3 bases from V and 0 bases from J, leaving 18 bases between. CDR3 length: 19 residues. The DNA of the CDR3 is TGTGCCAGCAGCTTCCTCAGGGGTGCCGCCTTCTCTGGGGCCAACGTCCTGACTTTC. Translated: CASSFLRGAAFSGANVLTF. The variable domain in full, completed from reference TRBV7-9 and TRBJ2-6, reads DTGVSQNPRHKITKRGQNVTFRCDPISEHNRLYWYRQTLGQGPEFLTYFQNEAQLEKSRLLSDRFSAERPKGSFSTLEIQRTEQGDSAMYLCASSFLRGAAFSGANVLTFGAGSRLTVL.

The chain employs TRBV6-6 and TRBJ2-1; 12 bases line up with TRBD2. The CDR3 is made up of 15 amino acids. J was trimmed by 6 bases and V by 7 bases; bases with no gene match: 7. Germline V lookup: CDR1 MNHNY, CDR2 SVGAGI (reference sequence). The DNA for the CDR3 is TGTGCCAGCAAGGCTAGCGGGGGGGCAGGCAATGAGCAGTTCTTC. Its protein product is CASKASGGAGNEQFF.

This clonotype has at least ten counts. This sequence joins TRBV28 and TRBJ1-2; D is undetermined. Trimming shortened V by 7 bases and J by 2 bases, and 23 bases separated the two germline ends. The CDR3 totals 17 residues. Germline V gives CDR1 MDHEN, CDR2 SYDVKM. The CDR3 DNA is TGTGCCAGCAAGAAAGGTGGAACGTCGGCCGACAACTATGGCTACACCTTC. This sequence encodes CASKKGGTSADNYGYTF.

There are many counts of this clonotype. V is TRBV7-2 and J is TRBJ2-3; possible D gene TRBD2, 5 bases. Trimming removed 5 bases from V and 1 base from J, with 10 bases in between. Looked up from germline, CDR1 is SGHTA and CDR2 is FQGNSA. CDR3 length: 14 amino acids. The CDR3 sequence: CASSPSSGTDTQYF. The CDR3 nucleotides read TGTGCCAGCAGCCCGAGTAGCGGCACAGATACGCAGTATTTT.

This clonotype has at least ten counts. J is TRBJ2-7 and V is TRBV7-9, with 12 bases lining up with TRBD2. Looked up from germline, CDR1 is SEHNR and CDR2 is FQNEAQ (reference sequence). This CDR3 is 15 amino acids long. J lost 4 bases, V lost 4 bases, and 5 bases had no gene match. The CDR3 DNA sequence: TGTGCCAGCAGCTCAGGACTAGCGGGGCGGTACGAGCAGTACTTC. It translates to CASSSGLAGRYEQYF.

Many counts were recorded for this clonotype. The chain couples TRBV5-1 to TRBJ1-1; 8 bases line up with TRBD1. The CDR3 extends over 15 amino acids. Germline CDR1 SGHRS, CDR2 YFSETQ. The ends lost 2 bases at V and 3 bases at J; junction bases unmatched: 6. CDR3 in DNA: TGCGCCAGCAGCTTCAGGGGGCGCGGGGACACTGAAGCTTTCTTT. Its translation is CASSFRGRGDTEAFF.

In this sample, this clonotype turned up many times. The chain combines TRBV4-3 with TRBJ2-4; D gene uncertain. Germline CDR1 reads LGHNA; CDR2 reads YSLEER. The CDR3 length is 14 residues. V lost 1 base, J lost 6 bases, and 10 bases lay in between. The CDR3 DNA reads as TGCGCCAGCAGCCAAGGGTCATACTCAAACATTCAGTACTTC. Encoded protein: CASSQGSYSNIQYF.

This clonotype was found many times. The chain uses TRBV29-1 and TRBJ1-1; D is uncertain. The CDR3 spans 12 residues. Per the germline V gene, CDR1 is SQVTM and CDR2 is ANQGSEA. Deletions cut 3 bases from V and 1 base from J, with 6 bases between. The CDR3 nucleotides are TGCAGCGTTGAGCCAGGGAACACTGAAGCTTTCTTT. It is translated as CSVEPGNTEAFF.

The sample holds many counts of this clonotype. V is TRBV18 and J is TRBJ1-1; D is possibly TRBD1 (6 bases). Trimming left V 1 base short and J 1 base short, with 10 bases between. CDR1 is KGHSH and CDR2 is LQKENI in the germline V gene. This CDR3 contains 15 residues. The CDR3: CASSPQDSSNTEAFF. CDR3 nucleotide sequence: TGTGCCAGCTCACCACAGGACAGTTCGAACACTGAAGCTTTCTTT. Using reference TRBV18 and TRBJ1-1 for the parts outside the CDR3, the full variable domain is NAGVMQNPRHLVRRRGQEARLRCSPMKGHSHVYWYRQLPEEGLKFMVYLQKENIIDESGMPKERFSAEFPKEGPSILRIQQVVRGDSAAYFCASSPQDSSNTEAFFGQGTRLTVV.